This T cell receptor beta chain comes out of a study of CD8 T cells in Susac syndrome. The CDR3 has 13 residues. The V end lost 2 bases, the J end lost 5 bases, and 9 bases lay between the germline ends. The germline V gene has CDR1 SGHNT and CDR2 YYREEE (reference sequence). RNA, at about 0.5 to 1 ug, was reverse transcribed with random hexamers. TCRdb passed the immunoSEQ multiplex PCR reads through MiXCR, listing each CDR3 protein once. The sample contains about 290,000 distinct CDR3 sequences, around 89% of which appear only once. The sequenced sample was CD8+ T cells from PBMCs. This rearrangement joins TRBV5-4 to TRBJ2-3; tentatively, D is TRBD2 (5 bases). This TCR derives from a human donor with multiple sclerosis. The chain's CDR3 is CASSLPGIDTQYF. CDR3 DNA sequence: TGTGCCAGCAGCTTACCGGGGATAGATACGCAGTATTTT. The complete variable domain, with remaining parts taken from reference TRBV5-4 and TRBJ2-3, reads ETGVTQSPTHLIKTRGQQVTLRCSSQSGHNTVSWYQQALGQGPQFIFQYYREEENGRGNFPPRFSGLQFPNYSSELNVNALELDDSALYLCASSLPGIDTQYFGPGTRLTVL.